Listed here are 10 T cell receptor beta chains from one sample, sequenced in a study of technical replicates of blood from four donors. The repertoire was sequenced with immunoSEQ multiplex PCR; TCRdb's copy has only in-frame clones and lacks some. The data hold some 70,000 clones, with just under 95% observed a single time. The sequenced material came from T cells isolated from PBMCs. These TCRs come from a human donor in good health.

This rearrangement joins TRBV5-4 to TRBJ2-2; 8 positions agree with TRBD2. V lost 9 bases and J lost 1; bases outside the gene matches: 8. Germline CDR1 is SGHNT and CDR2 is YYREEE (reference sequence). The CDR3 is made up of 15 amino acids. The CDR3 here is CATSLSGMNTGELFF. In nucleotides, the CDR3 is TGTGCCACCTCCCTTAGCGGGATGAACACCGGGGAGCTGTTTTTT.

The chain's CDR3 is CASSQTSGASYNEQFF. Here the CDR3 DNA reads TGTGCCAGCTCACAGACTAGCGGGGCCTCCTACAATGAGCAGTTCTTC. The V call is TRBV18, the J call TRBJ2-1; 11 positions match TRBD2. Trimming cost V 4 bases and J 0 bases; bases outside gene matches: 2. Germline lookup yields CDR1 KGHSH and CDR2 LQKENI. The CDR3 is 16 amino acids.

This rearrangement joins TRBV6-5 to TRBJ2-7; TRBD2 is a possible D gene (6 bases). This CDR3 is 14 amino acids long. The V and J ends lost 2 bases and 2 bases respectively, with 10 bases between them. CDR1 is MNHEY, CDR2 SVGAGI, per germline. DNA for the CDR3: TGTGCCAGCAGTTACCTGGGGGGAGCCTACGAGCAGTACTTC. It codes for CASSYLGGAYEQYF.

The rearrangement joins TRBV10-2 to TRBJ2-4, with TRBD2 identical over 9 bases. The ends lost 3 bases at V and 2 bases at J; junction bases unmatched: 11. The CDR3 length is 18 residues. Germline assignment: CDR1 WSHSY and CDR2 SAAADI. CDR3: CASSELAGDVRTKNIQYF. The DNA of the CDR3 is TGCGCCAGCAGTGAATTAGCGGGAGATGTTAGAACCAAAAACATTCAGTACTTC.

The chain combines TRBV6-1 with TRBJ2-7; unclear D gene. Per the germline V gene, CDR1 is MNHNS and CDR2 is SASEGT. The CDR3 is 13 residues long. Trimming took off 2 bases at V and 2 bases at J, with 7 bases between the two ends. Here the CDR3 reads CASSERQAYEQYF. CDR3 in DNA: TGTGCCAGCAGTGAACGGCAGGCCTACGAGCAGTACTTC.

The chain is built from TRBV27 and TRBJ2-7; D may be TRBD2 (6 bases). This CDR3 contains 13 residues. Trimming took 8 bases from V and 0 from J, leaving 11 bases between them. Germline-derived CDR1 and CDR2 are MNHEY and SMNVEV (reference sequence). Here the CDR3 DNA reads TGTGCCAGCGGGACTTCCATCTCCTACGAGCAGTACTTC. This sequence encodes CASGTSISYEQYF.

The chain recombines TRBV11-3 with TRBJ2-7, with 7 positions matching TRBD2. Germline V gene sequence: CDR1 SGHNT, CDR2 YENEEA. The CDR3 has 14 residues. Trimming cost V 1 base and J 4 bases; bases outside gene matches: 4. The CDR3 region has the DNA TGTGCCAGCAGCTTAGGCGGGAGTCCTTACGAGCAGTACTTC. Translated, it gives CASSLGGSPYEQYF.

This rearrangement joins TRBV6-5 to TRBJ2-2; TRBD2 agrees at 9 bases. The trim removed 3 bases at V and 4 bases at J, leaving 6 bases unmatched. This CDR3 contains 16 residues. Germline loops: CDR1 MNHEY, CDR2 SVGAGI. This chain's CDR3 is CASSYASGEFTGELFF. In nucleotides, the CDR3 is TGTGCCAGCAGTTATGCTAGCGGGGAATTCACCGGGGAGCTGTTTTTT.

The chain links TRBV27 to TRBJ2-2; a possible D gene is TRBD1 (6 bases). In germline, CDR1 is MNHEY, CDR2 SMNVEV (reference sequence). The CDR3 sequence is 14 residues long. V lost 3 bases, J lost 4 bases, and 9 bases lay in between. The CDR3 sequence: CASSFSRGTGELFF. The CDR3 DNA is TGTGCCAGCAGTTTCTCCAGGGGCACCGGGGAGCTGTTTTTT.

The gene calls are TRBV27 and TRBJ2-1; the match to TRBD2 covers 8 bases. The CDR3 is made up of 16 amino acids. Germline V lookup: CDR1 MNHEY, CDR2 SMNVEV (reference sequence). The ends lost 4 bases at V and 3 bases at J; junction bases unmatched: 8. CDR3 sequence (DNA): TGTGCCAGCAGTTCCCAGAGAGCGGGAGTCTACAATGAGCAGTTCTTC. Translating gives CASSSQRAGVYNEQFF.